This paragraph reports one T cell receptor (beta chain). Its antigen remains unidentified. Base qualities are not recorded, but no much larger clone differs from it by a single base. V is reduced by 2 bases and J by 1 base, leaving a spacing of 9 bases between them. Including the terminal cysteine and phenylalanine, the CDR3 comprises 14 residues. Only the CDR3 DNA is retained, 42 bases long and in frame from the first base. CDR1 and CDR2, looked up from the germline V gene, are SGHDT and YYEEEE. This entry is derived from a study of T cell responses to AZD1222 COVID-19 vaccine (dated by TCRdb to 2020 to 2023). About the study as a whole: AZD1222 recipients with second doses at about 4 weeks or about 12 weeks were pooled, because spike-specific TCR depth and breadth did not differ between schedules. A total of roughly 240 trial participants underwent TCR sequencing, of whom 207 received two doses of AZD1222 and roughly 25 received two doses of the MenACWY control vaccine. Enrollment into the trials was organized by age into subgroups of 18-55, 56-69 and 70-plus years, and those subgroups contained about 150, 27 and 61 TCR-sequenced participants, respectively.

Interpreted using the paper, the time point label stands for: baseline before first vaccination. Vaccinee samples were obtained from the UK trials COV001 and COV002, which included a single-blind randomized controlled phase 2/3 trial of AZD1222 (ChAdOx1 nCoV-19) in healthy adults. Trial participant PBMC samples were collected at day 0 and day 28 after the second dose for TCRbeta chain sequencing. The CDR3 regions of human TCRbeta chains were subjected to immunosequencing. Turning to the authors' computational methods: TCRs in the repertoires were compared against a reference library of SARS-CoV-2-specific TCRs that had been generated with the MIRA antigen-specificity platform. Breadth meant the fraction of unique TCRs that were SARS-CoV-2-associated, whereas depth meant the fraction of total T cells that were SARS-CoV-2-associated. Using the MIRA data, each spike-specific TCR was assigned both to the spike region to which the TCR was reactive and to a CD4 or CD8 class. Log10-transformed breadth and depth values were compared by one-way ANOVA with Sidak's multiple comparisons tests. TCRdb took over this immuneACCESS table, retaining in-frame rearrangements with V and J assigned. Such tables are incomplete; in checked studies, under half of the missing clones stem from an unresolved V gene, and the remainder is unexplained. That table supplies the V and J calls and clone size; D and trimming were determined from the DNA. Across this sample there are approximately 110,000 clones, with roughly nine tenths seen only once. The ten largest clones represent 7% to 9% of the sample.

General conclusions and limits of the study: The vaccine-associated CD4 TCRs covered the entire spike protein, and the dominant responses fell in regions 160-218 and 743-854. Reportedly, almost half of the unique spike-specific TCRs recognized epitopes lying outside the regions that are mutated in the B.1.351 and B.1.1.7 variants. Because no day 14 peak-response samples were available, the repertoires could be characterized only after the peak T cell response. Only a handful of AZD1222 recipients were SARS-CoV-2 seropositive at baseline, limiting conclusions about previously exposed vaccinees. In the small 56-69-year group, the increase in depth fell short of significance, most likely because of low power. After two AZD1222 doses, both the breadth and the depth of spike-specific TCRs were significantly higher than at day 0 and than in MenACWY recipients. Most participants were white British and females outnumbered males, and the authors suggested that clonal diversity may have been underestimated.

The sequence was obtained from an adult in good health. The rearranged segments are TRBV5-6 and TRBJ2-5, with the D gene not clear enough to name. The material was peripheral blood, obtained on day 0 of AZD1222 vaccination. CDR3 region: CASSLEGFQETQYF. The nucleotide sequence reads as follows: TGTGCCAGCAGCTTAGAAGGGTTCCAAGAGACCCAGTACTTC.